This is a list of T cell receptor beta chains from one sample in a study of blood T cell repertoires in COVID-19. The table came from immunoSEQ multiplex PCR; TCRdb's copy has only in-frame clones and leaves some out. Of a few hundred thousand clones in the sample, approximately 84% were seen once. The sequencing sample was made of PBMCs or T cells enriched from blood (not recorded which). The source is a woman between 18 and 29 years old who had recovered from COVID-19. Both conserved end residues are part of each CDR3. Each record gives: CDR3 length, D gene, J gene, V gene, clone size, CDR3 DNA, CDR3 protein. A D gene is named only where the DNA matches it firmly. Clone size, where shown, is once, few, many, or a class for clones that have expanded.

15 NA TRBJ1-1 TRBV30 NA TGTGCCTGGAGGATGCCAGGGAGGGGGGGCACTGAAGCTTTCTTT CAWRMPGRGGTEAFF
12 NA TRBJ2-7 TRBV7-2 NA TGTGCCAGCAGCCTCTCCTCCTACGAGCAGTACTTC CASSLSSYEQYF
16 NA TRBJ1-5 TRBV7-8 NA TGTGCCAGCAGCTATAGACAGAGCTCTTGGAGAGGGCCCCAGCATTTT CASSYRQSSWRGPQHF
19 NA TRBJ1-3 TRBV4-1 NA TGCGCCAGCAGCCAAGTTGCACATGCGGACAGCCTCTCTGGAAACACCATATATTTT CASSQVAHADSLSGNTIYF
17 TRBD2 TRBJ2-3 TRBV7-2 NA TGTGCCAGCAGCTTAAGGACTAGCGGACTAAATACAGATACGCAGTATTTT CASSLRTSGLNTDTQYF
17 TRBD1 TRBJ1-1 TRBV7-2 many TGTGCCAGCAGCTTATTGGGGGACAGGGGGCGGGCCACTGAAGCTTTCTTT CASSLLGDRGRATEAFF
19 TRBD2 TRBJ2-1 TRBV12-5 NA TGTGCTAGTGGTTTGTCCCCTATAGCGGGAGGGTACTCCTACAATGAGCAGTTCTTC CASGLSPIAGGYSYNEQFF
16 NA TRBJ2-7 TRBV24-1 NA TGTGCCACCAGTGATGTCAATAAAGGACAGAACTACGAGCAGTACTTC CATSDVNKGQNYEQYF
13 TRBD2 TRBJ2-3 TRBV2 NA TGTGCCAGCTTTGCGGGGGGGCGTGATACGCAGTATTTT CASFAGGRDTQYF
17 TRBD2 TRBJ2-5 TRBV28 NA TGTGCCACCTCCGCCGGTAGCGGGAGGGCGTACCAAGAGACCCAGTACTTC CATSAGSGRAYQETQYF
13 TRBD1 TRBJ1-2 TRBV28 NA TGTGCCAGCAGTTTGAGAGGGGGCGGTGGCTACACCTTC CASSLRGGGGYTF
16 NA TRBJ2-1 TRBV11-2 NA TGTGCCAGCAGCTTAGTTGGGGGCCGACTCTGGAATGAGCAGTTCTTC CASSLVGGRLWNEQFF
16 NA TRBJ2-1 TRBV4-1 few TGCGCCAGCAGCCAAGGCGAAGGAAGGGTAGAGGGTGAGCAGTTCTTC CASSQGEGRVEGEQFF
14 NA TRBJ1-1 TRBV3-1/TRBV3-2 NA TGTGCCAGCAGCCAACGGGGGGCGGACACTGAAGCTTTCTTT CASSQRGADTEAFF
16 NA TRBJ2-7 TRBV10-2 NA TGCGCCAGCAGTGCGATAACTACAGGGACAAACTACGAGCAGTACTTC CASSAITTGTNYEQYF
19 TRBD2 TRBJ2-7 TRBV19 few TGTGCCAGTAGTAGAAGACCGGGACTAGCGGGGACTAGCTCCTACGAGCAGTACTTC CASSRRPGLAGTSSYEQYF
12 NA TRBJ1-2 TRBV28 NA TGTGCCAGCAACTCGGGACTTCTGGGCTACACCTTC CASNSGLLGYTF
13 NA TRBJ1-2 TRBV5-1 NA TGCGCCAGCAGCCCCGGTTCAAGCTATGGCTACACCTTC CASSPGSSYGYTF
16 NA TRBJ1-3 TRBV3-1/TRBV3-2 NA TGTGCCAGCAGCCAAACCCCAGGGTCCTCTGGAAACACCATATATTTT CASSQTPGSSGNTIYF
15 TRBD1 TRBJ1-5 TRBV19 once TGTGCCAGTAGTATTAGGGGGCCCCCAGGACAGCCCCAGCATTTT CASSIRGPPGQPQHF
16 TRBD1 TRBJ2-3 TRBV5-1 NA TGCGCCAGCAGTCGTGTGGGGGACAGTTTCACAGATACGCAGTATTTT CASSRVGDSFTDTQYF
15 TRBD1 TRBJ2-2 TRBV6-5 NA TGTGCCAGCAGCTTGCAGGGGGCGCTAACCGGGGAGCTGTTTTTT CASSLQGALTGELFF
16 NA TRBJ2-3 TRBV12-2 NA TGTGCAAGTCGCCGCCGACTAGCGGGAGACACAGATACGCAGTATTTT CASRRRLAGDTDTQYF
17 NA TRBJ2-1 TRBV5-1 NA TGCGCCAGCAGCTTGGTTGGGAGGTCCTCCTTTTACAATGAGCAGTTCTTC CASSLVGRSSFYNEQFF
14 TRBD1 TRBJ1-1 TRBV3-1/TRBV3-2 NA TGTGCCAGCAGCTTTCGACAGGGGTACACTGAAGCTTTCTTT CASSFRQGYTEAFF
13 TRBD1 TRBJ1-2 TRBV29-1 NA TGCAGCGTTTCCCGGACAGGAGACTATGGCTACACCTTC CSVSRTGDYGYTF
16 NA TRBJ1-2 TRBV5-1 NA TGCGCCAGCAGCTTGGATGGTCAGGGGATTATCTATGGCTACACCTTC CASSLDGQGIIYGYTF
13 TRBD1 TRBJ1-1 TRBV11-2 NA TGTGCCAGCAGTCCTGACAGGGACACTGAAGCTTTCTTT CASSPDRDTEAFF
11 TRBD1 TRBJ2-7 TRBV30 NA TGTGCCTGGAGTAACAGGGGGAGGCAGTACTTC CAWSNRGRQYF
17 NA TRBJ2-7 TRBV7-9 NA TGTGCCAGCAGCTTAGGGGGAGGACTTCTCTATACCTACGAGCAGTACTTC CASSLGGGLLYTYEQYF
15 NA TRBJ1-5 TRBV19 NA TGTGCCAGCAGCGATACAGGGTACAGCAATCAGCCCCAGCATTTT CASSDTGYSNQPQHF
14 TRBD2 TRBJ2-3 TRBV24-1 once TGTGCCACCAGTGAGAGCGGGAGGGAAGATACGCAGTATTTT CATSESGREDTQYF
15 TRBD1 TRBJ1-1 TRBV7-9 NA TGTGCCAGCAGACAGGGGGCGCAGGGGAACACTGAAGCTTTCTTT CASRQGAQGNTEAFF
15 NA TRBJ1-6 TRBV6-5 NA TGTGCCAGCAGTTACTCGGCGGACTATAATTCACCCCTCCACTTT CASSYSADYNSPLHF
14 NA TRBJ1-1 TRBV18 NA TGTGCCAGCTCACCACCGCACTCCTCCACTGAAGCTTTCTTT CASSPPHSSTEAFF
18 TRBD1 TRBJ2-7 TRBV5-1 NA TGCGCCAGCAGCTCCGCCGATTCGGACAGGGTGGTTGTCTACGAGCAGTACTTC CASSSADSDRVVVYEQYF
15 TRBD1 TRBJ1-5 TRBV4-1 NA TGCGCCAGCAGCCGACTAGACAGGGTGGATCAGCCCCAGCATTTT CASSRLDRVDQPQHF
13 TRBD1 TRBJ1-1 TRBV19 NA TGTGCCAGTACCCCAGGGGGAGGCACTGAAGCTTTCTTT CASTPGGGTEAFF
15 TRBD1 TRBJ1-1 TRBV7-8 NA TGTGCCAGCAGCTCAGGGACAGGGGTGAACACTGAAGCTTTCTTT CASSSGTGVNTEAFF
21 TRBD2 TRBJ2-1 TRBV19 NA TGTGCCAGTAGTAATTATATGTTTGGCGCGGGAGAACTGGTTCTCTACAATGAGCAGTTCTTC CASSNYMFGAGELVLYNEQFF
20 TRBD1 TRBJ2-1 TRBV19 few TGTGCCAGTAGTATAACTACCGACCTGCGACGGGACAGCCCTTACAATGAGCAGTTCTTC CASSITTDLRRDSPYNEQFF
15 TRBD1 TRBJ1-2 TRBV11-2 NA TGTGCCAGCAGCAGAGCCCCGGGACAGAACTATGGCTACACCTTC CASSRAPGQNYGYTF
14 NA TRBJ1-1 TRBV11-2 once TGTGCCAGCAGCCCCAACCTTGTAGACACTGAAGCTTTCTTT CASSPNLVDTEAFF
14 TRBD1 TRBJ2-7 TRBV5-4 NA TGTGCCAGCAGCGCTGGGACAGGGGACTACGAGCAGTACTTC CASSAGTGDYEQYF
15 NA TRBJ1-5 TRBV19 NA TGTGCCAGTAGTATTTCAGGGAGGAGCAATCAGCCCCAGCATTTT CASSISGRSNQPQHF
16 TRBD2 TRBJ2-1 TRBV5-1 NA TGCGCCAGCAGCGACGGGGGGGCGATATCGGGGAATGAGCAGTTCTTC CASSDGGAISGNEQFF
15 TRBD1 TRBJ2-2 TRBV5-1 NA TGCGCCAGCAGCTTTACAGGGGAGAACACCGGGGAGCTGTTTTTT CASSFTGENTGELFF
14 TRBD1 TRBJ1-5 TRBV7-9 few TGTGCCAGCAGGAAGACAGGGAATAATCAGCCCCAGCATTTT CASRKTGNNQPQHF
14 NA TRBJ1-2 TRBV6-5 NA TGTGCCAGCGGACTTCTCGGCCCTGACTATGGCTACACCTTC CASGLLGPDYGYTF
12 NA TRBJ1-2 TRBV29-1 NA TGCAGCGTATACAGCTCCAACTATGGCTACACCTTC CSVYSSNYGYTF
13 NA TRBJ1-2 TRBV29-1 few TGCAGCGTTTCCGGGACACCTTCGTATGGCTACACCTTC CSVSGTPSYGYTF
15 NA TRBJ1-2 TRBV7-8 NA TGTGCCAGCAGCTCCCGTGCCAGGACAAAACTTGGCTACACCTTC CASSSRARTKLGYTF
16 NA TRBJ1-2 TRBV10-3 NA TGTGCCATCAGTAACACACAGGGTTTTTCTATCTATGGCTACACCTTC CAISNTQGFSIYGYTF